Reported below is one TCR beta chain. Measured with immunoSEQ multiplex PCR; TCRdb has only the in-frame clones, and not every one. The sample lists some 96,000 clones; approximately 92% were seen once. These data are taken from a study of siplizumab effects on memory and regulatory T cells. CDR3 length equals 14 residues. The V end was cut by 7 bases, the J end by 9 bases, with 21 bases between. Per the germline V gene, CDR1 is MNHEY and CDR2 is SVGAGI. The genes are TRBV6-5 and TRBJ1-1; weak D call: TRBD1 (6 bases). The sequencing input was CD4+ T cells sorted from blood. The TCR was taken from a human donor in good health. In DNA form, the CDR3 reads TGTGCCAGCAACCTCAAGGGACACGCTACCCAAGCTTTCTTT. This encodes CASNLKGHATQAFF.